The 26 T cell receptor beta chains listed next were all sequenced from one sample in a study of blood T cell repertoires in COVID-19. Assay used: immunoSEQ multiplex PCR; TCRdb lists only in-frame clones, some missing. Seen here are fewer than 250,000 clones, 83% observed once, and the top ten hold around 2.5%. Sequencing input: peripheral blood. The receptor set was obtained from a woman in her 40s with active or convalescent COVID-19.

This chain joins TRBV2 and TRBJ1-5; the D gene is possibly TRBD1 (5 bases). The CDR3 loop spans 16 amino acids. The V end was cut by 5 bases, the J end by 6 bases, with 20 bases between. Germline V gene sequence: CDR1 SNHLY, CDR2 FYNNEI. The CDR3 bases are TGTGCCAGCAGTCCCCTCGGGGGTTATGATGGTCAGCCCCAGCATTTT. It encodes CASSPLGGYDGQPQHF. The full variable domain, with the rest looked up from reference TRBV2 and TRBJ1-5, is EPEVTQTPSHQVTQMGQEVILRCVPISNHLYFYWYRQILGQKVEFLVSFYNNEISEKSEIFDDQFSVERPDGSNFTLKIRSTKLEDSAMYFCASSPLGGYDGQPQHFGDGTRLSIL.

The V call is TRBV10-2, the J call TRBJ1-2, with D possibly being TRBD1 (5 bases). Germline V gene lookup returns CDR1 WSHSY and CDR2 SAAADI. The CDR3 consists of 15 residues. The ends were cut back, 2 bases at V and 4 bases at J, with 14 bases in the middle. Here the CDR3 reads CASSEHTRTLYGYTF. CDR3 nucleotide sequence: TGCGCCAGCAGTGAGCATACTCGGACACTCTATGGCTACACCTTC.

This clone came up once. The CDR3 DNA follows: TGTGCCACCGGGACTAGCGATGGTTACGAGCAGTACTTC. Encoded protein: CATGTSDGYEQYF. The V call is TRBV10-3, the J call TRBJ2-7; 10 bases are shared with TRBD2. V trimming: 10 bases; J trimming: 4 bases; junction bases outside the gene matches: 7. The CDR3 is 13 residues long. The V gene's germline CDR1 is ENHRY and CDR2 SYGVKD.

This clone appeared a few times. The CDR3 region has the DNA TGTGCCAGCAGCTTAACAGGGGGTTTGGGAGATACGCAGTATTTT. Amino acids: CASSLTGGLGDTQYF. V and J are TRBV7-2 and TRBJ2-3; 8 bases agree with TRBD1. J was trimmed by 5 bases and V by 2 bases; bases with no gene match: 6. The CDR3 sequence is 15 residues long. From germline, CDR1 is SGHTA and CDR2 FQGNSA.

The V and J genes are TRBV6-6 and TRBJ1-5; perhaps TRBD1 as D (5 bases). The CDR3 extends over 13 amino acids. V lost 6 bases, J lost 0 bases, and 6 bases lay in between. Germline V gives CDR1 MNHNY, CDR2 SVGAGI (reference sequence). The CDR3 protein is CASRDSSNQPQHF. CDR3 nucleotides: TGTGCCAGCAGAGACAGTAGCAATCAGCCCCAGCATTTT.

The rearrangement uses TRBV29-1 and TRBJ1-1; tentatively, D is TRBD1 (5 bases). CDR1 is SQVTM and CDR2 is ANQGSEA in the germline V gene. V was pared by 4 bases and J by 5 bases, with 11 bases between. The CDR3 consists of 12 residues. CDR3: CSVVPQGTEAFF. The CDR3 DNA reads TGCAGCGTTGTCCCCCAGGGAACTGAAGCTTTCTTT.

This clone was counted only a few times. Other nucleotide sequences in the sample specify the same CDR3. The CDR3 DNA sequence: TGTGCCAGCAGTGTGGACAGAAACTATGGCTACACCTTC. Its protein is CASSVDRNYGYTF. The V call is TRBV2, the J call TRBJ1-2, with D possibly being TRBD1 (6 bases). This CDR3 contains 13 residues. In germline, CDR1 is SNHLY, CDR2 FYNNEI. V was cut by 4 bases and J by 2 bases, with 8 bases left in between.

The CDR3 loop is CAITNSGASSYEQYF. As DNA, the CDR3 is TGTGCCATCACTAATAGCGGGGCGAGCTCCTACGAGCAGTACTTC. This rearrangement joins TRBV28 to TRBJ2-7; 8 bases line up with TRBD2. V shed 10 bases and J 0 bases; nucleotides not matched to a gene: 11. Looked up from germline, CDR1 is MDHEN and CDR2 is SYDVKM. This CDR3 is 15 amino acids long.

The chain uses TRBV2 and TRBJ1-1; D may be TRBD1 (6 bases). V shed 7 bases and J shed 5 bases, with 14 bases lying between them. Germline-derived CDR1 and CDR2 are SNHLY and FYNNEI. The CDR3 runs to 13 residues. CDR3 residues: CASTNDQGTEAFF. The CDR3 DNA sequence: TGTGCCAGCACCAACGATCAGGGGACTGAAGCTTTCTTT.

In the case of this clone: At one end the junction does not follow the germline gene, possibly because of a read error. This sequence joins TRBV11-2 and TRBJ1-2; D not resolved. The CDR3 sequence is 11 residues long. Germline V gene data show CDR1 as SGHAT and CDR2 as FQNNGV. CDR3 residues: CASSLGGLYTF. As DNA, the CDR3 is TGTGCCAGCAGTTTAGGAGGGTTGTACACCTTC.

The chain links TRBV4-3 to TRBJ2-3, with 7 bases identical to TRBD1. The CDR3 consists of 14 residues. The V segment lost 1 base and the J segment 5 bases; nucleotides outside the gene matches: 3. Germline lookup yields CDR1 LGHNA and CDR2 YSLEER. CDR3 protein: CASSQGRDRDTQYF. CDR3 DNA: TGCGCCAGCAGCCAAGGCAGGGACAGAGATACGCAGTATTTT.

This chain uses TRBV18 with TRBJ1-6; D gene uncertain. From germline, CDR1 is KGHSH and CDR2 LQKENI. V was trimmed by 2 bases and J by 8 bases, leaving 10 bases between them. This CDR3 has 14 amino acids. DNA for the CDR3: TGTGCCAGCTCACCAGGAGGGTTGGATTCACCCCTCCACTTT. This codes for CASSPGGLDSPLHF.

V and J are TRBV6-2 or TRBV6-3 and TRBJ2-1; 13 bases match TRBD2. With 5 bases clipped from V and 7 bases from J, the junction kept 5 bases outside the gene matches. Germline V gives CDR1 MNHEY, CDR2 SVGEGT. The CDR3 is 15 amino acids. This chain's CDR3 is CASSLLAGGQNEQFF. The CDR3 DNA is TGTGCCAGCAGTCTACTAGCGGGAGGGCAGAATGAGCAGTTCTTC.

This chain's CDR3 is CASSSQGMGGEKLFF. CDR3 DNA: TGTGCCAGCAGCTCTCAGGGGATGGGCGGGGAAAAACTGTTTTTT. J is TRBJ1-4 and V is TRBV5-5, with a tentative D call TRBD1 (6 bases). This CDR3 region has 15 residues. V was trimmed by 3 bases and J by 8 bases, leaving 17 bases between them. Germline V gene lookup returns CDR1 SGHKS and CDR2 YYEKEE (reference sequence).

The chain recombines TRBV28 with TRBJ1-2, with D possibly being TRBD1 (6 bases). Germline V gene sequence: CDR1 MDHEN, CDR2 SYDVKM. This CDR3 is built from 14 residues. The V end lost 10 bases, the J end lost 5 bases, and 20 bases lay between the germline ends. The CDR3 protein is CAIRPGQDVYGYTF. The CDR3 coding sequence is TGTGCCATCCGACCGGGACAAGACGTATATGGCTACACCTTC.

V gene TRBV9 combines with J gene TRBJ2-3, with TRBD1 matching over 7 bases. CDR3 length: 17 residues. V shed 3 bases and J 6 bases; nucleotides not matched to a gene: 16. Germline CDR1 SGDLS, CDR2 YYNGEE. CDR3 sequence: CASSAGAGTASPDTQYF. In DNA form, the CDR3 reads TGTGCCAGCAGCGCGGGCGCCGGGACAGCGTCTCCGGATACGCAGTATTTT. The full variable domain, rest sourced from reference TRBV9 and TRBJ2-3, is DSGVTQTPKHLITATGQRVTLRCSPRSGDLSVYWYQQSLDQGLQFLIQYYNGEERAKGNILERFSAQQFPDLHSELNLSSLELGDSALYFCASSAGAGTASPDTQYFGPGTRLTVL.

The gene calls are TRBV7-2 and TRBJ1-5, with unresolved D. Germline V CDR1 and CDR2: SGHTA, FQGNSA. V gave up 5 bases and J gave up 5 bases, with 10 bases separating them. This CDR3 has 13 residues. The CDR3 DNA reads TGTGCCAGCAGCGCGGTTTTTGATCAGCCCCAGCATTTT. Protein: CASSAVFDQPQHF.

The V call is TRBV11-1, the J call TRBJ2-1, with D maybe TRBD1 (6 bases). Trimming took off 5 bases at V and 6 bases at J, with 11 bases between the two ends. The CDR3 runs 13 residues. CDR1 and CDR2 (germline): SGHAT, FQDESV (reference sequence). The CDR3 region is CASSIQGSNEQFF. The CDR3 DNA reads as TGTGCCAGCAGCATACAGGGATCCAATGAGCAGTTCTTC.

V usage is TRBV24-1 and J usage is TRBJ2-1; weak D call: TRBD1 (5 bases). In germline, CDR1 is KGHDR, CDR2 SFDVKD. The CDR3 consists of 15 residues. V gave up 3 bases and J gave up 7 bases, with 15 bases separating them. The CDR3 region has the DNA TGTGCCACCAGTGATAGGCAGGGCCTTCGTAATGAGCAGTTCTTC. Protein sequence: CATSDRQGLRNEQFF.

This chain connects TRBV11-3 to TRBJ1-1, with TRBD1 as a possible D gene (6 bases). Germline V CDR1 and CDR2: SGHNT, YENEEA. The CDR3 is 14 amino acids. V was clipped by 5 bases and J by 4 bases, with 14 bases between them. The CDR3 reads CASSTRGMSTEAFF. The CDR3 region has the DNA TGTGCCAGCAGCACGAGGGGGATGAGCACTGAAGCTTTCTTT.

The chain couples TRBV5-1 to TRBJ1-5; TRBD1 agrees at 9 bases. CDR1 is SGHRS, CDR2 YFSETQ, per germline. Trimming took 1 base from V and 1 from J; bases not matched to a gene: 3. The CDR3 length is 16 residues. CDR3 residues: CASSLTGTGSNQPQHF. The CDR3 DNA is TGCGCCAGCAGCTTGACCGGGACAGGGAGCAATCAGCCCCAGCATTTT. The full variable domain, completed using reference TRBV5-1 and TRBJ1-5, is KAGVTQTPRYLIKTRGQQVTLSCSPISGHRSVSWYQQTPGQGLQFLFEYFSETQRNKGNFPGRFSGRQFSNSRSEMNVSTLELGDSALYLCASSLTGTGSNQPQHFGDGTRLSIL.

The V call is TRBV6-1, the J call TRBJ2-5, with D perhaps TRBD2 (5 bases). This CDR3 region has 18 residues. Trimming removed 0 bases from V and 7 bases from J, with 24 bases in between. Germline-derived CDR1 and CDR2 are MNHNS and SASEGT. As DNA, the CDR3 is TGTGCCAGCAGTGAAGCGCTTACGGGGTTTCCGAGGGAGACGACCCAGTACTTC. It codes for CASSEALTGFPRETTQYF.

The chain couples TRBV23-1 to TRBJ2-7; 7 nucleotides align to TRBD2. TRBV23-1 is assigned to the ORF class and has an uncertain function. J gave up 5 bases and V 6 bases, and 10 bases lay outside the gene matches. This CDR3 is built from 14 residues. The CDR3 spells CASRPKSGAHEQYF. For the CDR3, the DNA is TGCGCCAGCAGACCGAAGAGCGGGGCCCACGAGCAGTACTTC.

The V call is TRBV11-3, the J call TRBJ2-1; 8 bases align to TRBD1. Germline-derived CDR1 and CDR2 are SGHNT and YENEEA. The V segment lost 4 bases and the J segment 7 bases; nucleotides outside the gene matches: 12. The CDR3 loop spans 16 amino acids. The CDR3 loop reads CASSSGTGGHRNEQFF. The CDR3 DNA follows: TGTGCCAGCAGCTCAGGGACAGGAGGACACAGAAATGAGCAGTTCTTC.

V is TRBV9 and J is TRBJ1-4; D unresolved. There are 14 residues in the CDR3. Germline-derived CDR1 and CDR2 are SGDLS and YYNGEE. V lost 6 bases to trimming and J lost 3 bases, with 12 bases between them. Written as DNA, the CDR3 is TGTGCCAGCACCCGTGACAATTCTAATGAAAAACTGTTTTTT. This sequence encodes CASTRDNSNEKLFF.

The chain recombines TRBV5-4 with TRBJ2-7; tentative D call: TRBD1 (5 bases). The CDR3 runs 14 residues. CDR1 SGHNT and CDR2 YYREEE come from the germline V gene (reference sequence). Trimming took 0 bases from V and 0 from J, leaving 7 bases between them. In DNA form, the CDR3 reads TGTGCCAGCAGCTTGGGCGACAGCTCCTACGAGCAGTACTTC. It specifies CASSLGDSSYEQYF.